Listed here are 17 T cell receptor beta chains from one sample, sequenced in a study of Graves' ophthalmopathy and Graves' hyperthyroidism. Amplification of TCR beta CDR3 regions used RNA transcripts. After a first-round RT-PCR with HTBI primers, a second-round multiplex PCR was run. TCRdb re-analysed the multiplex PCR reads in MiXCR, keeping a single row per CDR3 protein. The data show hundreds of thousands of distinct CDR3 sequences, roughly 21% seen once. Sequenced material: peripheral blood. The receptors come from a woman between 18 and 30 years old with stable Graves' hyperthyroidism.

This clonotype was seen ten or more times. The J gene is TRBJ2-7, the V gene TRBV6-5; 7 nucleotides agree with TRBD1. After removal of 2 bases from V and 0 bases from J, the junction contained 4 bases not matched to a gene. The CDR3 consists of 15 residues. Germline CDR1 and CDR2: MNHEY and SVGAGI. The CDR3 loop is CASSYRGQSSYEQYF. In DNA form, the CDR3 reads TGTGCCAGCAGTTACAGGGGACAGAGCTCCTACGAGCAGTACTTC.

This clonotype was detected many times. The J gene is TRBJ2-7, the V gene TRBV19; D possibly corresponds to TRBD1 (6 bases). The CDR3 contains 14 residues. The germline V and J ends were trimmed by 5 bases and 0 bases, with 11 bases remaining between them. Germline CDR1 LNHDA, CDR2 SQIVND (reference sequence). The CDR3: CASSASQGSYEQYF. In DNA, the CDR3 is TGTGCCAGTAGTGCCTCACAGGGCTCCTACGAGCAGTACTTC. The complete variable domain, with remaining parts taken from reference TRBV19 and TRBJ2-7, reads DGGITQSPKYLFRKEGQNVTLSCEQNLNHDAMYWYRQDPGQGLRLIYYSQIVNDFQKGDIAEGYSVSREKKESFPLTVTSAQKNPTAFYLCASSASQGSYEQYFGPGTRLTVT.

This clonotype was detected ten times or more. The chain has TRBV5-1 and TRBJ2-7, with unresolved D. Germline CDR1 is SGHRS and CDR2 is YFSETQ. V lost 0 bases to trimming and J lost 10 bases, with 14 bases between them. The CDR3 totals 13 residues. The CDR3 bases are TGCGCCAGCAGCTTGGAAGCCCTCACACCACAGTACTTC. It codes for CASSLEALTPQYF.

The chain couples TRBV6-1 to TRBJ1-1, with D unresolved. Germline V gene sequence: CDR1 MNHNS, CDR2 SASEGT. V dropped 2 bases and J dropped 5 bases, with 12 bases sitting between them. This CDR3 spans 14 amino acids. The CDR3 DNA follows: TGTGCCAGCAGTGAATGGGGAGTTAAGACTGAAGCTTTCTTT. This sequence encodes CASSEWGVKTEAFF.

V and J are TRBV12-3 or TRBV12-4 and TRBJ1-2, with a weak D call TRBD1 (6 bases). Trimming removed 5 bases from V and 4 bases from J, with 14 bases in between. CDR3 size: 14 residues. CDR3 nucleotide sequence: TGTGCCAGCAGTCTAAGGGGGGAGGGCTATGGCTACACCTTC. Amino acid sequence: CASSLRGEGYGYTF.

V gene TRBV19 combines with J gene TRBJ1-2; no clear D gene. V lost 7 bases and J lost 5, with 20 bases in between. Looked up from germline, CDR1 is LNHDA and CDR2 is SQIVND (reference sequence). The CDR3 has 15 amino acids. The DNA for the CDR3 is TGTGCCAGTACCGTAAGGATAGAAAGGAATTATGGCTACACCTTC. Protein sequence: CASTVRIERNYGYTF. Using reference TRBV19 and TRBJ1-2 for the parts outside the CDR3, the full variable domain is DGGITQSPKYLFRKEGQNVTLSCEQNLNHDAMYWYRQDPGQGLRLIYYSQIVNDFQKGDIAEGYSVSREKKESFPLTVTSAQKNPTAFYLCASTVRIERNYGYTFGSGTRLTVV.

In its sample, this clonotype was seen many times. The rearrangement links TRBV14 to TRBJ1-1, with D possibly TRBD1 on 5 matching bases. Germline CDR1 reads SGHDN; CDR2 reads FVKESK. V dropped 1 base and J dropped 1 base, with 10 bases sitting between them. The length of the CDR3 is 15 residues. CDR3: CASSQGGIPNTEAFF. The CDR3 DNA follows: TGTGCCAGCAGCCAAGGGGGCATACCGAACACTGAAGCTTTCTTT.

This clonotype was counted ten times or more. The rearrangement uses TRBV29-1 and TRBJ1-1; no clear D gene. Trimming shortened V by 7 bases and J by 0 bases, and 9 bases separated the two germline ends. The CDR3 runs 12 residues. Per the germline V gene, CDR1 is SQVTM and CDR2 is ANQGSEA. CDR3: CSGGVVNTEAFF. The CDR3, as DNA: TGCAGCGGGGGTGTGGTGAACACTGAAGCTTTCTTT. The whole variable domain, remainder taken from reference TRBV29-1 and TRBJ1-1, is SAVISQKPSRDICQRGTSLTIQCQVDSQVTMMFWYRQQPGQSLTLIATANQGSEATYESGFVIDKFPISRPNLTFSTLTVSNMSPEDSSIYLCSGGVVNTEAFFGQGTRLTVV.

There are many counts of this clonotype. The chain uses TRBV29-1 and TRBJ2-4; either TRBD1 or TRBD2 may supply D (5 bases each). Trimming took 6 bases from V and 0 from J, leaving 9 bases between them. Germline V CDR1 and CDR2: SQVTM, ANQGSEA. The CDR3 loop spans 13 amino acids. The CDR3 DNA reads as TGCAGCGTGGGGGTGCTAGCCAAAAACATTCAGTACTTC. It encodes CSVGVLAKNIQYF.

This clonotype was found a few times. V and J are TRBV28 and TRBJ2-7; D could derive from TRBD1 or TRBD2 (6 bases each). Germline V CDR1 and CDR2: MDHEN, SYDVKM. Trimming took 2 bases from V and 2 from J, leaving 13 bases between them. This CDR3 is built from 15 residues. This CDR3 reads CASSLAGRGAYEQYF. The CDR3 region has the DNA TGTGCCAGCAGTTTAGCTGGAAGGGGGGCCTACGAGCAGTACTTC.

This clonotype was detected many times. V is TRBV10-3 and J is TRBJ1-1, with 8 bases aligning to TRBD1. CDR1 and CDR2 from the germline V gene are ENHRY and SYGVKD. This CDR3 has 13 amino acids. V lost 7 bases and J lost 4; bases outside the gene matches: 5. CDR3 loop: CAIKQGDGTEAFF. The CDR3 DNA sequence: TGTGCCATCAAACAGGGGGACGGCACTGAAGCTTTCTTT.

The chain uses TRBV28 and TRBJ2-7; unclear D gene. Germline V gene sequence: CDR1 MDHEN, CDR2 SYDVKM. The V and J ends lost 3 bases and 7 bases respectively, with 10 bases between them. This CDR3 is 12 amino acids long. CDR3 nucleotide sequence: TGTGCCAGCAGTTTCTTATCATGGGAGCAGTACTTC. This sequence encodes CASSFLSWEQYF.

The rearrangement uses TRBV24-1 and TRBJ2-2; weak D call: TRBD2 (6 bases). The CDR3 is 18 residues long. Trimming pared 4 bases from V and 4 bases from J, leaving 21 bases between. Germline CDR1 KGHDR, CDR2 SFDVKD. The CDR3 sequence is CATSDPSVEGAGTGELFF. For the CDR3, the DNA is TGTGCCACCAGTGACCCCTCGGTCGAGGGAGCGGGCACCGGGGAGCTGTTTTTT.

The sample holds many counts of this clonotype. The chain has TRBV7-9 and TRBJ2-5, with no clear D. CDR3 length equals 14 residues. Germline V gene data show CDR1 as SEHNR and CDR2 as FQNEAQ (reference sequence). Trimming left V 1 base short and J 4 bases short, with 10 bases between. CDR3 nucleotides: TGTGCCAGCAGCTTAGACCGCCATAGAGAGACCCAGTACTTC. This codes for CASSLDRHRETQYF.

In this sample, this clonotype turned up many times. The V call is TRBV20-1, the J call TRBJ2-7; 9 bases line up with TRBD2. J gave up 3 bases and V 3 bases, and 3 bases lay outside the gene matches. This CDR3 has 13 amino acids. Germline V gene lookup returns CDR1 DFQATT and CDR2 SNEGSKA (reference sequence). The CDR3 here is CSASGSGGYEQYF. The CDR3 region has the DNA TGCAGTGCTAGTGGTAGCGGGGGCTACGAGCAGTACTTC.

Many counts were recorded for this clonotype. The genes are TRBV28 and TRBJ2-2, with TRBD1 identical over 9 bases. V dropped 6 bases and J dropped 6; count of bases not matched to a gene: 11. The CDR3 spans 16 residues. Per the germline V gene, CDR1 is MDHEN and CDR2 is SYDVKM. The CDR3 loop is CASRITGGGSAGELFF. The CDR3 DNA reads as TGTGCCAGCAGAATAACAGGGGGCGGTTCGGCCGGGGAGCTGTTTTTT.

This clonotype appeared many times. The CDR3 is CASSPYRDQPQHF. CDR3 nucleotide sequence: TGTGCCAGCAGCCCCTACAGGGATCAGCCCCAGCATTTT. The chain uses TRBV2 and TRBJ1-5; weak D call: TRBD1 (6 bases). The CDR3 runs 13 residues. Per germline, CDR1 SNHLY and CDR2 FYNNEI. Between the trimmed V and J ends, which lost 6 bases and 5 bases, there was a span of 11 bases.